This T cell receptor beta chain is from a study of T cells in Graves' hyperthyroidism and ophthalmopathy. Regarding the study as a whole: Most expanded thyroid clonotypes above 0.001 also appeared in blood. The model identified upcoming ophthalmopathy a median about six months ahead of onset.

The length of the CDR3 is 12 residues. Trimming left V 9 bases short and J 6 bases short, with 14 bases between. Germline V gene lookup returns CDR1 SNHLY and CDR2 FYNNEI. Thyroid ultrasound and orbital computed tomography, with clinical symptoms and serum thyroxine and TRAb, informed diagnoses. The PBMCs were sourced from fresh peripheral blood (about 9.6 ml). Amplified TCR beta CDR3 regions derived from RNA transcripts. The TCR CDR3 first-round RT-PCR relied on the HTBI primer set. TCRdb re-analysed the multiplex PCR reads in MiXCR, keeping a single row per CDR3 protein. Among about 300,000 distinct CDR3 sequences listed, roughly 19% were seen once. As to this clonotype: Its matching antigen is unknown.

The material sequenced was blood. The sequence came from a man aged 50 or older with Graves' ophthalmopathy. V is TRBV2 and J is TRBJ1-2, with a weak D call TRBD1 (6 bases). The CDR3 coding sequence is TGTGCCAGGACCTCAGGGGTAGATGGCTACACCTTC. Its translation is CARTSGVDGYTF.